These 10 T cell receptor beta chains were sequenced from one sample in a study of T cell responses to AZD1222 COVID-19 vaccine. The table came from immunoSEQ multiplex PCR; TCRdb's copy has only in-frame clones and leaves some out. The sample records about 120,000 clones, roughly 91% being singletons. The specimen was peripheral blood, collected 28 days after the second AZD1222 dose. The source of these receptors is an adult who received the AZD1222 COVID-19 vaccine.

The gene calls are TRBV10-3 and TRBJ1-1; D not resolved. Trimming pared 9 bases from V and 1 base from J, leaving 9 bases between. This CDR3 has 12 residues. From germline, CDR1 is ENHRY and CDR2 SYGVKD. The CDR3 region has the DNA TGTGCCATAAGCGATCCGAACACTGAAGCTTTCTTT. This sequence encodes CAISDPNTEAFF.

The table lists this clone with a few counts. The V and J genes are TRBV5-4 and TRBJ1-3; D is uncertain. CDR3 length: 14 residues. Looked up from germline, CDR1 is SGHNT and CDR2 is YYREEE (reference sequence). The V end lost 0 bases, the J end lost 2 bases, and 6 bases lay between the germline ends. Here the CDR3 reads CASSLDSTGNTIYF. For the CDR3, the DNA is TGTGCCAGCAGCTTGGACAGTACTGGAAACACCATATATTTT.

The CDR3 is CASSLLGGTYEQYF. Written as DNA, the CDR3 is TGTGCCAGCAGCTTATTGGGCGGAACCTACGAGCAGTACTTC. The chain recombines TRBV7-2 with TRBJ2-7; D is unclear. The CDR3 has 14 residues. With 2 bases removed from V and 2 bases from J, the gap between germline ends came to 10 bases. Germline loops: CDR1 SGHTA, CDR2 FQGNSA.

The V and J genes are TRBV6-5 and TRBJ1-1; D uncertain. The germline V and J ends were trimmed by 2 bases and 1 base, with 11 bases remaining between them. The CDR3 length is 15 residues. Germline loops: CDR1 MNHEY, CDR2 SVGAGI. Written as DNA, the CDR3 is TGTGCCAGCAGTTACACTCCGGGCACGAACACTGAAGCTTTCTTT. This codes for CASSYTPGTNTEAFF.

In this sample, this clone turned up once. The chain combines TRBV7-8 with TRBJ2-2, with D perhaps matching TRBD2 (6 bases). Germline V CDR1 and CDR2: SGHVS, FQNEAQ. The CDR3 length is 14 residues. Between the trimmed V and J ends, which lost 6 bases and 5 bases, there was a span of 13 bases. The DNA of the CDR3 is TGTGCCAGCAGACGAAAGGAGGGGACCGGGGAGCTGTTTTTT. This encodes CASRRKEGTGELFF.

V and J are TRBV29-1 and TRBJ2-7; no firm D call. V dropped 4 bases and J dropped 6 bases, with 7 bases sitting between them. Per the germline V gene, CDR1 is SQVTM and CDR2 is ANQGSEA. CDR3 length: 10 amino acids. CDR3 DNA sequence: TGCAGCGTTGTAGGAAGCGAGCAGTACTTC. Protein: CSVVGSEQYF.

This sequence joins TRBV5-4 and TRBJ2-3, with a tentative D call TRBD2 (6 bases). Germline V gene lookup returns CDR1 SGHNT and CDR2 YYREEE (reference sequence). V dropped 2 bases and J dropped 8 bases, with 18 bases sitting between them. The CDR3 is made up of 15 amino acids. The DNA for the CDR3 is TGTGCCAGCAGCTTAAAGAGCGGGCCAGGTCCTACGCAGTATTTT. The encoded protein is CASSLKSGPGPTQYF. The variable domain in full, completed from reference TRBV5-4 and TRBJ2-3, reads ETGVTQSPTHLIKTRGQQVTLRCSSQSGHNTVSWYQQALGQGPQFIFQYYREEENGRGNFPPRFSGLQFPNYSSELNVNALELDDSALYLCASSLKSGPGPTQYFGPGTRLTVL.

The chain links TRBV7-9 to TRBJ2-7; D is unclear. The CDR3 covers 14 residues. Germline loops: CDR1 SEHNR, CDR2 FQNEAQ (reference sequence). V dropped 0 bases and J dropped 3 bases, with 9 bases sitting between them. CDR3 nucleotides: TGTGCCAGCAGCTTAGCGGGGTTAGTCTACGAGCAGTACTTC. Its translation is CASSLAGLVYEQYF.

CDR3 DNA sequence: TGTGCCAGCAGTTACTCGACGCAGGGTTCAACCGGGGAGCTGTTTTTT. Translating gives CASSYSTQGSTGELFF. The chain employs TRBV6-2 or TRBV6-3 and TRBJ2-2; tentative D call: TRBD1 (5 bases). The CDR3 extends over 16 amino acids. From germline, CDR1 is MNHEY and CDR2 SVGEGT. Trimming removed 0 bases at V and 5 bases at J, with 13 bases between.

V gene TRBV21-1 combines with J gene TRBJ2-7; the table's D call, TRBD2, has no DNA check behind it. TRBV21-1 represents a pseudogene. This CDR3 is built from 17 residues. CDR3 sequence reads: CASSKGETSGSVHEQYF. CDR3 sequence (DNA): TGTGCCAGCAGCAAAGGGGAAACTAGCGGGAGTGTTCACGAGCAGTACTTC.